Presented here are 19 T cell receptor beta chains from one specimen sequenced in a study of shared clonotypes between healthy human individuals. Method: immunoSEQ multiplex PCR; TCRdb's copy keeps in-frame clones and lacks some. The data show hundreds of thousands of clones, approximately 95% seen once. Naive-designated CD8 cells lacked CD45RO, were positively enriched for CCR7, and omitted terminally differentiated effector memory CD45RA+ cells. The sample consisted of naive CD8+ T cells sorted from blood. The receptors stem from a woman in her twenties or thirties in good health.

The CDR3 DNA reads TGTGCCAGCAGCTTAGCGGGAGACTACAATGAGCAGTTCTTC. Amino acid sequence: CASSLAGDYNEQFF. V and J are TRBV11-1 and TRBJ2-1; D is possibly TRBD2 (5 bases). The CDR3 length is 14 residues. Trimming took 0 bases from V and 3 from J, leaving 6 bases between them. Germline V gene lookup returns CDR1 SGHAT and CDR2 FQDESV (reference sequence).

The gene calls are TRBV2 and TRBJ1-5; D not certain. The CDR3 spans 14 residues. Germline CDR1 SNHLY, CDR2 FYNNEI. V was trimmed by 3 bases and J by 1 base, leaving 7 bases between them. CDR3 region: CASSELGSNQPQHF. CDR3 nucleotides: TGTGCCAGCAGTGAGCTAGGGAGCAATCAGCCCCAGCATTTT.

The chain couples TRBV13 to TRBJ2-5, with D unresolved. Germline V gives CDR1 PRHDT, CDR2 FYEKMQ (reference sequence). The CDR3 covers 12 residues. The V end was cut by 1 base, the J end by 5 bases, with 5 bases between. The CDR3 loop is CASSLVEETQYF. The CDR3 DNA is TGTGCCAGCAGCTTAGTGGAGGAGACCCAGTACTTC.

This CDR3 is CASSDSGRDADTQYF. The CDR3 coding sequence is TGCGCCAGCAGCGATAGCGGGAGAGACGCAGATACGCAGTATTTT. This chain uses TRBV4-1 with TRBJ2-3; 9 nucleotides line up with TRBD2. There are 15 residues in the CDR3. In germline, CDR1 is MGHRA, CDR2 YSYEKL. The J segment lost 4 bases and the V segment lost 5 bases, leaving 7 bases of the junction unmatched.

The chain combines TRBV6-1 with TRBJ2-7; the D is unclear. From germline, CDR1 is MNHNS and CDR2 SASEGT. This CDR3 has 14 amino acids. Trimming cost V 1 base and J 1 base, with 8 bases left between them. The CDR3 coding sequence is TGTGCCAGCAGTGAAGAACAACTTTCCTACGAGCAGTACTTC. It translates to CASSEEQLSYEQYF.

This rearrangement joins TRBV19 to TRBJ1-1; TRBD1 aligns across 8 bases. The ends lost 5 bases at V and 4 bases at J; junction bases unmatched: 6. CDR1 and CDR2 from the germline V gene are LNHDA and SQIVND (reference sequence). The CDR3 is 14 residues long. The CDR3 DNA follows: TGTGCCAGTAGTCCGGATCAGGGGGCCACTGAAGCTTTCTTT. Protein: CASSPDQGATEAFF.

DNA for the CDR3: TGTGCCAGCAGCTTGGCGACCCTCCGGGGACACGAGCAGTACTTC. Translation gives CASSLATLRGHEQYF. V usage is TRBV5-5 and J usage is TRBJ2-7; D may match TRBD1 or TRBD2 (5 bases each). V shed 0 bases and J shed 5 bases, with 15 bases lying between them. The CDR3 loop spans 15 amino acids. CDR1 and CDR2 (germline): SGHKS, YYEKEE (reference sequence).

The chain links TRBV10-3 to TRBJ2-7, with 7 bases lining up with TRBD1. This CDR3 is built from 14 residues. Trimming at V came to 3 bases and at J to 7 bases, leaving 9 bases not matched to a gene. Germline loops: CDR1 ENHRY, CDR2 SYGVKD. CDR3 residues: CAISDPGTASEQYF. As DNA, the CDR3 is TGTGCCATCAGTGACCCGGGGACAGCCTCAGAGCAGTACTTC.

The J gene is TRBJ1-3, the V gene TRBV11-1; D is ambiguous. This CDR3 spans 15 amino acids. Trimming removed 5 bases from V and 0 bases from J, with 11 bases in between. The germline V gene has CDR1 SGHAT and CDR2 FQDESV (reference sequence). The CDR3 sequence is CASSQDQYSGNTIYF. The DNA of the CDR3 is TGTGCCAGCAGCCAGGACCAATACTCTGGAAACACCATATATTTT.

The chain couples TRBV6-1 to TRBJ2-7; TRBD2 matches 10 bases. This CDR3 spans 15 amino acids. Losses at the gene ends were 1 base for V and 3 bases for J; bases not matched to a gene: 3. Germline assignment: CDR1 MNHNS and CDR2 SASEGT. The CDR3 here is CASSEVPSGSYEQYF. The CDR3 coding sequence is TGTGCCAGCAGTGAAGTTCCTAGCGGGAGCTACGAGCAGTACTTC.

J is TRBJ1-5 and V is TRBV16; 8 positions agree with TRBD1. This CDR3 contains 22 residues. After removal of 0 bases from V and 0 bases from J, the junction contained 19 bases not matched to a gene. Germline-derived CDR1 and CDR2 are KGHSY and FQNENV. The DNA of the CDR3 is TGTGCCAGCAGCCAATCTTCCCTTGGTTTGGACAGGGATTCGTATAGCAATCAGCCCCAGCATTTT. This gives the protein CASSQSSLGLDRDSYSNQPQHF.

The V and J genes are TRBV13 and TRBJ1-1; D unclear. The germline V and J ends were trimmed by 4 bases and 1 base, with 13 bases remaining between them. The CDR3 loop spans 15 amino acids. In germline, CDR1 is PRHDT, CDR2 FYEKMQ (reference sequence). The CDR3 is CASSSPTAENTEAFF. The CDR3 DNA is TGTGCCAGCAGCTCACCCACCGCCGAGAACACTGAAGCTTTCTTT. Full variable domain (missing parts from reference TRBV13 and TRBJ1-1): AAGVIQSPRHLIKEKRETATLKCYPIPRHDTVYWYQQGPGQDPQFLISFYEKMQSDKGSIPDRFSAQQFSDYHSELNMSSLELGDSALYFCASSSPTAENTEAFFGQGTRLTVV.

The rearrangement links TRBV7-9 to TRBJ2-2; D remains ambiguous. The V gene's germline CDR1 is SEHNR and CDR2 FQNEAQ (reference sequence). V dropped 4 bases and J dropped 6 bases, with 3 bases sitting between them. This CDR3 has 11 residues. This CDR3 is CASSSSGELFF. In DNA, the CDR3 is TGTGCCAGCAGCTCCTCCGGGGAGCTGTTTTTT.

The chain uses TRBV28 and TRBJ1-2, with D unclear. Germline CDR1 is MDHEN and CDR2 is SYDVKM. The CDR3 is made up of 14 amino acids. V was clipped by 7 bases and J by 4 bases, with 16 bases between them. The CDR3 region has the DNA TGTGCCAGCAAGAGGGTGCCCTCCCCCTATGGCTACACCTTC. It specifies CASKRVPSPYGYTF.

CDR3 residues: CASSPGTGQYF. The CDR3 coding sequence is TGTGCCAGCAGCCCTGGGACAGGGCAGTACTTC. V gene TRBV5-4 combines with J gene TRBJ2-7; 8 bases are a match to TRBD1. The CDR3 is made up of 11 amino acids. CDR1 is SGHNT, CDR2 YYREEE, per germline (reference sequence). The ends lost 4 bases at V and 9 bases at J; junction bases unmatched: 3. Full variable domain (outside the CDR3, taken from reference TRBV5-4 and TRBJ2-7): ETGVTQSPTHLIKTRGQQVTLRCSSQSGHNTVSWYQQALGQGPQFIFQYYREEENGRGNFPPRFSGLQFPNYSSELNVNALELDDSALYLCASSPGTGQYFGPGTRLTVT.

The gene calls are TRBV2 and TRBJ1-1; D is uncertain. V was trimmed by 2 bases and J by 9 bases, leaving 7 bases between them. The CDR3 contains 11 residues. Germline CDR1 SNHLY, CDR2 FYNNEI. CDR3 region: CASSEITQAFF. DNA for the CDR3: TGTGCCAGCAGTGAAATTACTCAAGCTTTCTTT.

The chain carries TRBV19 and TRBJ1-1; D is unclear. Germline V gives CDR1 LNHDA, CDR2 SQIVND (reference sequence). Trimming shortened V by 7 bases and J by 6 bases, and 18 bases separated the two germline ends. This CDR3 has 14 amino acids. As DNA, the CDR3 is TGTGCCAGTACCAACCCCCGGGCCCTCCCTGAAGCTTTCTTT. This codes for CASTNPRALPEAFF. Variable domain in full (rest from reference TRBV19 and TRBJ1-1): DGGITQSPKYLFRKEGQNVTLSCEQNLNHDAMYWYRQDPGQGLRLIYYSQIVNDFQKGDIAEGYSVSREKKESFPLTVTSAQKNPTAFYLCASTNPRALPEAFFGQGTRLTVV.

Comments on this clone: At the DNA level, this CDR3 is encoded by other sequences in the same sample as well. V gene TRBV9 combines with J gene TRBJ2-7; 11 bases are a match to TRBD2. CDR3 size: 15 residues. With V trimmed by 0 bases and J by 1 base, 0 bases remained unmatched. Per germline, CDR1 SGDLS and CDR2 YYNGEE. CDR3 protein: CASSVGTSGSYEQYF. In DNA, the CDR3 is TGTGCCAGCAGCGTAGGGACTAGCGGGTCCTACGAGCAGTACTTC.

The chain is built from TRBV7-9 and TRBJ2-5, with TRBD2 matching 10 bases. The CDR3 runs to 15 residues. V lost 3 bases, J lost 2 bases, and 3 bases stayed unmatched. Germline-derived CDR1 and CDR2 are SEHNR and FQNEAQ (reference sequence). CDR3 amino acids: CASSFSGRGQETQYF. The CDR3 DNA reads as TGTGCCAGCAGCTTCAGCGGGAGGGGGCAAGAGACCCAGTACTTC. Supplemented by reference TRBV7-9 and TRBJ2-5, the full variable domain reads DTGVSQNPRHKITKRGQNVTFRCDPISEHNRLYWYRQTLGQGPEFLTYFQNEAQLEKSRLLSDRFSAERPKGSFSTLEIQRTEQGDSAMYLCASSFSGRGQETQYFGPGTRLLVL.